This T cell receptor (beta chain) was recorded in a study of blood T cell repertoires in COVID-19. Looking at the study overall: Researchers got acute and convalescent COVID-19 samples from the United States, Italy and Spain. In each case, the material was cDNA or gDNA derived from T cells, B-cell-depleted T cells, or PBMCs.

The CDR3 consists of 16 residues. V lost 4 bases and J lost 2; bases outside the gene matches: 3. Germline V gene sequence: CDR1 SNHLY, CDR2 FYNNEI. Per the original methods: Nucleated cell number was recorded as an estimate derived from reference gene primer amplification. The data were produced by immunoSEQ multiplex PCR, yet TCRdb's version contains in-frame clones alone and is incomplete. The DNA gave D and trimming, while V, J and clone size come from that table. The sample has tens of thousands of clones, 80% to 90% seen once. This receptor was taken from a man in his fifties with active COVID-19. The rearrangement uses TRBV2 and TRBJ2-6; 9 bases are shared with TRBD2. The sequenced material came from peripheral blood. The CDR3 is CASSGGGAAGANVLTF. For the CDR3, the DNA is TGTGCCAGCAGTGGCGGGGGGGCCGCTGGGGCCAACGTCCTGACTTTC.